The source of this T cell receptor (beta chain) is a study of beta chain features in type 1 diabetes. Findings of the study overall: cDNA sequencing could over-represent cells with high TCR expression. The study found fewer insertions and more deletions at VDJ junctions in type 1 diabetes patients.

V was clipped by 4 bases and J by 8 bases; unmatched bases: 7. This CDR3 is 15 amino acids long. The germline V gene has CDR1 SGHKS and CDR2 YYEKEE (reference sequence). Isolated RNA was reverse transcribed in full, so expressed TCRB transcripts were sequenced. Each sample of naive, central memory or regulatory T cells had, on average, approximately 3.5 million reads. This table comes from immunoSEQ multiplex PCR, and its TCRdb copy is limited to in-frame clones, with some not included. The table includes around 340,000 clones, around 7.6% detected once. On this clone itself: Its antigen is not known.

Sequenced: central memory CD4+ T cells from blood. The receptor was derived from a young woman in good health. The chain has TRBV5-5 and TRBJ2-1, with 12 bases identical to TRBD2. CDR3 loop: CASSPGTSGLYEQFF. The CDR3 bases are TGTGCCAGCAGCCCCGGGACTAGCGGGTTGTATGAGCAGTTCTTC.